This TCR beta chain was found in a study of radiation and T cells in renal cell carcinoma. Some clones are missing from TCRdb's copy, which holds only in-frame ones; the method was immunoSEQ multiplex PCR. The data contain 150,000 to 200,000 clones, about 85% of them singletons. Time point: blood 4 weeks post-SBRT, at nephrectomy. The treatment: 15 Gy SBRT to primary tumor, nephrectomy 4 weeks later. The CDR3 runs to 16 residues. CDR1 SGHTA and CDR2 FQGNSA come from the germline V gene. V was cut by 1 base and J by 1 base, with 13 bases left in between. This clonotype originated in a woman between 50 and 59 years old with renal cell carcinoma. This rearrangement joins TRBV7-2 to TRBJ1-1; weak D call: TRBD1 (5 bases). Here the sequenced sample was blood, taken from a patient whose treatment included radiotherapy and nephrectomy. CDR3 amino acids: CASSLEARVRNTEAFF. CDR3 DNA: TGTGCCAGCAGCTTAGAGGCCAGGGTGAGGAACACTGAAGCTTTCTTT.